What follows are 29 T cell receptor beta chains derived from one specimen sequenced in a study of OX40 agonist ivuxolimab in advanced cancers. The library was produced with the immunoSEQ multiplex PCR assay. In its TCRdb copy, this immuneACCESS table keeps in-frame sequences only and misses some clones. Where compared with another copy, unresolved V genes explain less than half of these, and the others have no known cause. The table for this sample lists 76,000 or so clones; approximately 89% of them were counted only once. The ten largest clones take up approximately 0.8% of the sample. Material: CD4+ or CD8+ T cells sorted from blood, obtained in a trial of the OX40 agonist ivuxolimab. The receptor set was obtained from an adult with an advanced solid tumor such as melanoma, head and neck, liver or kidney cancer.

The V call is TRBV5-4, the J call TRBJ1-1; 7 bases are shared with TRBD1. Germline CDR1 and CDR2: SGHNT and YYREEE (reference sequence). This CDR3 region has 17 residues. V trimming: 4 bases; J trimming: 4 bases; junction bases outside the gene matches: 16. The CDR3 DNA sequence: TGTGCCAGCAGCCCTTGGGGTAGGGCAGGGGGTGCCACTGAAGCTTTCTTT. Residues: CASSPWGRAGGATEAFF.

The chain uses TRBV29-1 and TRBJ1-1; D possibly corresponds to TRBD1 (5 bases). Germline-derived CDR1 and CDR2 are SQVTM and ANQGSEA. The CDR3 is 11 residues long. V lost 6 bases, J lost 8 bases, and 13 bases lay in between. The CDR3 nucleotides read TGCAGCGTCGGGGGATTAGACGAAGCTTTCTTT. Its protein is CSVGGLDEAFF.

This chain links TRBV7-2 with TRBJ2-7; TRBD1 might be the D (6 bases). Germline V gene lookup returns CDR1 SGHTA and CDR2 FQGNSA. V was pared by 3 bases and J by 0 bases, with 9 bases between. This CDR3 comprises 14 residues. This CDR3 reads CASSFLGHSYEQYF. The CDR3 region has the DNA TGTGCCAGCAGCTTCTTGGGACACTCCTACGAGCAGTACTTC.

The J gene is TRBJ1-1, the V gene TRBV9; D is uncertain. The CDR3 contains 13 residues. V lost 0 bases and J 1 base, leaving 4 bases between the germline ends. CDR1 SGDLS and CDR2 YYNGEE come from the germline V gene. CDR3 nucleotides: TGTGCCAGCAGCGTAGCAACGAACACTGAAGCTTTCTTT. This translates into CASSVATNTEAFF.

The J gene is TRBJ2-7, the V gene TRBV19; D is perhaps TRBD1 (5 bases). V lost 1 base and J 0 bases, leaving 10 bases between the germline ends. Germline V gene sequence: CDR1 LNHDA, CDR2 SQIVND (reference sequence). The CDR3 is 15 amino acids. The DNA for the CDR3 is TGTGCCAGTAGTATAGCAGGGTACGGCTCCTACGAGCAGTACTTC. The encoded protein is CASSIAGYGSYEQYF.

The rearrangement links TRBV11-1 to TRBJ1-3; D is undetermined. This CDR3 has 13 amino acids. V shed 8 bases and J shed 4 bases, with 12 bases lying between them. Germline loops: CDR1 SGHAT, CDR2 FQDESV (reference sequence). CDR3 region: CASSTGGGNTIYF. Written as DNA, the CDR3 is TGTGCCAGCTCCACCGGAGGAGGAAACACCATATATTTT.

This chain connects TRBV5-7 to TRBJ1-2, with unresolved D. TRBV5-7 is an open reading frame whose function is uncertain. The CDR3 length is 14 residues. Trimming stripped 4 bases from V and 2 bases from J, with 12 bases between. DNA of the CDR3: TGTGCCAGCAGCCCCCAGCGGTCAAACTATGGCTACACCTTC. The encoded protein is CASSPQRSNYGYTF.

The rearrangement links TRBV7-8 to TRBJ2-1; the D is unclear. The germline V gene has CDR1 SGHVS and CDR2 FQNEAQ. V lost 1 base, J lost 0 bases, and 16 bases lay in between. The CDR3 extends over 18 amino acids. CDR3 loop: CASSLVEVLWSSYNEQFF. CDR3 in DNA: TGTGCCAGCAGCTTAGTCGAGGTCCTCTGGAGCTCCTACAATGAGCAGTTCTTC. The entire variable domain, with the rest obtained from reference TRBV7-8 and TRBJ2-1, is as follows: GAGVSQSPRYKVAKRGQDVALRCDPISGHVSLFWYQQALGQGPEFLTYFQNEAQLDKSGLPSDRFFAERPEGSVSTLKIQRTQQEDSAVYLCASSLVEVLWSSYNEQFFGPGTRLTVL.

This chain links TRBV2 with TRBJ2-7; weak D call: TRBD1 (5 bases). There are 15 residues in the CDR3. V was shortened by 3 bases and J by 1 base, with 13 bases between the two germline ends. In germline, CDR1 is SNHLY, CDR2 FYNNEI. CDR3 DNA sequence: TGTGCCAGCAGTGAGGGTCAGGGATTTTCCTACGAGCAGTACTTC. It yields the protein CASSEGQGFSYEQYF.

V and J are TRBV6-1 and TRBJ2-5; D gene uncertain. This CDR3 region has 15 residues. Trimming removed 1 base from V and 1 base from J, with 10 bases in between. Germline V gene lookup returns CDR1 MNHNS and CDR2 SASEGT. This CDR3 reads CASSEGPGAQETQYF. CDR3 nucleotide sequence: TGTGCCAGCAGTGAAGGGCCAGGAGCCCAAGAGACCCAGTACTTC.

CDR3 DNA: TGCGCCAGCAGCTTGGAGTCCGATGGCTACACCTTC. Its translation is CASSLESDGYTF. The V gene is TRBV5-1, the J gene TRBJ1-2; D is unclear. V lost 0 bases and J lost 6, with 6 bases in between. From germline, CDR1 is SGHRS and CDR2 YFSETQ. CDR3 length: 12 residues.

CDR3 DNA: TGCGCCAGCAGCCCGGGACAGGGTAGAGGCCTGGGGTACACCGGGGAGCTGTTTTTT. Its translation is CASSPGQGRGLGYTGELFF. This rearrangement joins TRBV5-1 to TRBJ2-2, with 9 positions matching TRBD1. The CDR3 is 19 residues long. The germline gives CDR1 SGHRS, CDR2 YFSETQ. V lost 4 bases to trimming and J lost 3 bases; unmatched junction nucleotides: 16.

The chain employs TRBV18 and TRBJ2-7; 11 bases map to TRBD2. Germline lookup yields CDR1 KGHSH and CDR2 LQKENI. The CDR3 loop spans 16 amino acids. With 3 bases clipped from V and 2 bases from J, the junction kept 6 bases outside the gene matches. The CDR3: CASSPPTSGGTYEQYF. Written as DNA, the CDR3 is TGTGCCAGCTCACCCCCAACTAGCGGGGGAACCTACGAGCAGTACTTC.

V is TRBV2 and J is TRBJ1-6; D remains ambiguous. V was cut by 6 bases and J by 0 bases, with 6 bases left in between. This CDR3 has 14 amino acids. Germline V gives CDR1 SNHLY, CDR2 FYNNEI. The CDR3 sequence: CASSRDSYNSPLHF. CDR3 in DNA: TGTGCCAGCAGCCGGGACTCCTATAATTCACCCCTCCACTTT.

CDR3 sequence reads: CASSLQGNSYNEQFF. The CDR3 DNA reads as TGTGCCAGCAGCTTACAGGGTAACTCCTACAATGAGCAGTTCTTC. This chain links TRBV9 with TRBJ2-1; D may be TRBD1 (6 bases). V dropped 4 bases and J dropped 0 bases, with 11 bases sitting between them. This CDR3 comprises 15 residues. CDR1 SGDLS and CDR2 YYNGEE come from the germline V gene. Complete variable domain (other parts from reference TRBV9 and TRBJ2-1): DSGVTQTPKHLITATGQRVTLRCSPRSGDLSVYWYQQSLDQGLQFLIQYYNGEERAKGNILERFSAQQFPDLHSELNLSSLELGDSALYFCASSLQGNSYNEQFFGPGTRLTVL.

The rearrangement uses TRBV11-2 and TRBJ2-7, with D perhaps matching TRBD1 (6 bases). CDR1 is SGHAT, CDR2 FQNNGV, per germline. There are 14 residues in the CDR3. Deletions cut 1 base from V and 4 bases from J, with 11 bases between. Here the CDR3 reads CASSLGVQGYEQYF. CDR3 DNA: TGTGCCAGCAGCTTAGGTGTACAGGGTTACGAGCAGTACTTC. Combining the CDR3 with reference TRBV11-2 and TRBJ2-7 gives the whole variable domain EAGVAQSPRYKIIEKRQSVAFWCNPISGHATLYWYQQILGQGPKLLIQFQNNGVVDDSQLPKDRFSAERLKGVDSTLKIQPAKLEDSAVYLCASSLGVQGYEQYFGPGTRLTVT.

The chain is built from TRBV15 and TRBJ2-1, with D possibly matching TRBD2 (5 bases). The germline V gene encodes CDR1 LNHNV and CDR2 YYDKDF (reference sequence). V lost 1 base to trimming and J lost 1 base, with 5 bases between them. The CDR3 is 14 residues long. CDR3 residues: CATSRGTSYNEQFF. The CDR3 nucleotides are TGTGCCACCAGCAGAGGGACTTCCTACAATGAGCAGTTCTTC.

This chain uses TRBV29-1 with TRBJ2-3; 10 bases are a match to TRBD2. The CDR3 consists of 14 residues. Per the germline V gene, CDR1 is SQVTM and CDR2 is ANQGSEA. The V gene end was trimmed by 8 bases and the J gene end by 4 bases; junction bases not matched to a gene: 9. The CDR3: CSTGAGGQADTQYF. Here the CDR3 DNA reads TGCAGCACAGGAGCGGGGGGGCAAGCAGATACGCAGTATTTT.

The chain couples TRBV2 to TRBJ1-6, with a weak D call TRBD1 (6 bases). The V and J ends lost 3 bases and 0 bases respectively, with 12 bases between them. The CDR3 runs 17 residues. Germline CDR1 is SNHLY and CDR2 is FYNNEI. CDR3 region: CASSDSTGSSYNSPLHF. The CDR3 region has the DNA TGTGCCAGCAGTGACAGTACAGGGAGCTCCTATAATTCACCCCTCCACTTT.

The chain couples TRBV11-3 to TRBJ1-1; perhaps TRBD1 as D (5 bases). V gave up 4 bases and J gave up 3 bases, with 18 bases separating them. Per the germline V gene, CDR1 is SGHNT and CDR2 is YENEEA. The CDR3 sequence is 16 residues long. The CDR3 region has the DNA TGTGCCAGCAGCTCAGGAGGGATCGAAGGGGACACTGAAGCTTTCTTT. It codes for CASSSGGIEGDTEAFF.

V and J are TRBV11-1 and TRBJ2-7; TRBD2 aligns across 12 bases. V lost 5 bases, J lost 8 bases, and 13 bases stayed unmatched. The CDR3 has 16 residues. Germline V lookup: CDR1 SGHAT, CDR2 FQDESV (reference sequence). The DNA for the CDR3 is TGTGCCAGCAGCGCTAGACTAGCGGGAGCGGTTGAGAAGCAGTACTTC. The encoded protein is CASSARLAGAVEKQYF.

The chain carries TRBV6-5 and TRBJ1-2; 8 bases match TRBD1. Germline loops: CDR1 MNHEY, CDR2 SVGAGI. Trimming at V came to 2 bases and at J to 5 bases, leaving 7 bases not matched to a gene. CDR3 length: 15 residues. The CDR3 DNA sequence: TGTGCCAGCAGTTACCGACGACAGGGGAAATATGGCTACACCTTC. Translation: CASSYRRQGKYGYTF.

The V gene is TRBV28, the J gene TRBJ1-2, with TRBD1 matching 7 bases. The CDR3 sequence is 20 residues long. V lost 1 base and J lost 0; bases outside the gene matches: 17. Germline CDR1 MDHEN, CDR2 SYDVKM. CDR3 sequence: CASSLFRRVGTAQTNYGYTF. The CDR3 DNA sequence: TGTGCCAGCAGTTTATTTAGGCGCGTCGGGACAGCACAAACTAACTATGGCTACACCTTC.

J is TRBJ2-1 and V is TRBV13; 13 bases agree with TRBD2. CDR1 is PRHDT and CDR2 is FYEKMQ in the germline V gene (reference sequence). The V segment lost 4 bases and the J segment 2 bases; nucleotides outside the gene matches: 5. The CDR3 contains 17 residues. CDR3 nucleotides: TGTGCCAGCAGCTCCTATGGACTAGCGGGAGCCTACAATGAGCAGTTCTTC. This gives the protein CASSSYGLAGAYNEQFF. The entire variable domain, with the rest obtained from reference TRBV13 and TRBJ2-1, is as follows: AAGVIQSPRHLIKEKRETATLKCYPIPRHDTVYWYQQGPGQDPQFLISFYEKMQSDKGSIPDRFSAQQFSDYHSELNMSSLELGDSALYFCASSSYGLAGAYNEQFFGPGTRLTVL.

The rearrangement uses TRBV5-8 and TRBJ1-2; 8 bases are shared with TRBD1. Germline V lookup: CDR1 SGHTS, CDR2 YDEGEE. The CDR3 covers 12 residues. The J segment lost 8 bases and the V segment lost 4 bases, leaving 4 bases of the junction unmatched. This CDR3 reads CASSRTGGGYTF. The CDR3 nucleotides are TGTGCCAGCAGCCGCACAGGGGGAGGCTACACCTTC. The full variable domain, its missing parts supplied by reference TRBV5-8 and TRBJ1-2, is EAGVTQSPTHLIKTRGQQATLRCSPISGHTSVYWYQQALGLGLQFLLWYDEGEERNRGNFPPRFSGRQFPNYSSELNVNALELEDSALYLCASSRTGGGYTFGSGTRLTVV.

This rearrangement joins TRBV5-4 to TRBJ2-1; D ambiguous. V was cut by 1 base and J by 6 bases, with 5 bases left in between. Germline lookup yields CDR1 SGHNT and CDR2 YYREEE (reference sequence). CDR3 length: 12 residues. DNA for the CDR3: TGTGCCAGCAGCTTGAGACCCAATGAGCAGTTCTTC. This sequence encodes CASSLRPNEQFF. Full variable domain (remainder filled in from reference TRBV5-4 and TRBJ2-1): ETGVTQSPTHLIKTRGQQVTLRCSSQSGHNTVSWYQQALGQGPQFIFQYYREEENGRGNFPPRFSGLQFPNYSSELNVNALELDDSALYLCASSLRPNEQFFGPGTRLTVL.

The chain links TRBV7-2 to TRBJ1-2; TRBD1 matches 7 bases. V was clipped by 6 bases and J by 5 bases; unmatched bases: 3. The CDR3 consists of 12 residues. Germline V gives CDR1 SGHTA, CDR2 FQGNSA. CDR3 region: CASSQGQYGYTF. The CDR3 region has the DNA TGTGCCAGCAGTCAGGGACAGTATGGCTACACCTTC.

V gene TRBV5-1 combines with J gene TRBJ2-1, with 8 bases fitting TRBD2. The germline V gene has CDR1 SGHRS and CDR2 YFSETQ. V was pared by 4 bases and J by 5 bases, with 2 bases of the junction left unmatched. The length of the CDR3 is 13 residues. The CDR3 nucleotides read TGCGCCAGCAGCATTAGCGGGGACAATGAGCAGTTCTTC. This sequence encodes CASSISGDNEQFF.

The chain combines TRBV28 with TRBJ1-5; D is unclear. The CDR3 length is 15 residues. Per germline, CDR1 MDHEN and CDR2 SYDVKM. V was trimmed by 2 bases and J by 3 bases, leaving 11 bases between them. The CDR3 here is CASSLSQVNNQPQHF. In DNA form, the CDR3 reads TGTGCCAGCAGTTTAAGTCAGGTGAACAATCAGCCCCAGCATTTT.